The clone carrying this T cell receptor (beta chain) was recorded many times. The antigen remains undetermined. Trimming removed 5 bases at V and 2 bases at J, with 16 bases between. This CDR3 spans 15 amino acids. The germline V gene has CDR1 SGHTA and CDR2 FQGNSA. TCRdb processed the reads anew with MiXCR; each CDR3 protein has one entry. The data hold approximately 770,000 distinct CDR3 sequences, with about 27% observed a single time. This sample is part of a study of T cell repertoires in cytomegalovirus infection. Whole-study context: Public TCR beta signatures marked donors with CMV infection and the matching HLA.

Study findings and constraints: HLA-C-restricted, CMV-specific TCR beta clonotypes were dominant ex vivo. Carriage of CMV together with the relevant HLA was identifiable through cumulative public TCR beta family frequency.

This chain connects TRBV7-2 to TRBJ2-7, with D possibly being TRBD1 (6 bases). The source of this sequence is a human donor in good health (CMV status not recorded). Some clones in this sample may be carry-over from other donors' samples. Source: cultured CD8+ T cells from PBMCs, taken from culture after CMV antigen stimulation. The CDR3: CASSPWDTAAYEQYF. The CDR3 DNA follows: TGTGCCAGCAGCCCCTGGGACACGGCCGCCTACGAGCAGTACTTC.